These 27 T cell receptor beta chains originate from one sample sequenced in a study of blood T cell repertoires in COVID-19 (dated by TCRdb to 2019 to 2021). The library relied on the immunoSEQ multiplex PCR assay. TCRdb took over this immuneACCESS table, retaining in-frame rearrangements with V and J assigned. Such tables are incomplete; in checked studies, under half of the missing clones stem from an unresolved V gene, and the remainder is unexplained. The sample yields about 200,000 clones; roughly 92% were counted once. The top ten hold 0.8% to 1% of the sample. The specimen was peripheral blood. The receptor set was obtained from a man aged 55 to 70 with COVID-19, enrolled during active disease.

V usage is TRBV5-5 and J usage is TRBJ2-2, with no clear D. This CDR3 has 14 residues. Trimming cost V 3 bases and J 5 bases, with 11 bases left between them. Per germline, CDR1 SGHKS and CDR2 YYEKEE (reference sequence). The CDR3 is CASSSYYLTGELFF. CDR3 in DNA: TGTGCCAGCAGCTCGTATTATCTGACCGGGGAGCTGTTTTTT.

V usage is TRBV12-5 and J usage is TRBJ2-3; D uncertain. This CDR3 spans 14 amino acids. The germline V gene encodes CDR1 LGHNT and CDR2 FRNRAP. V shed 1 base and J shed 0 bases, with 5 bases lying between them. CDR3 residues: CASGLGQSTDTQYF. CDR3 bases: TGTGCTAGTGGTTTGGGGCAGAGCACAGATACGCAGTATTTT.

This sequence joins TRBV6-1 and TRBJ2-7; D is undetermined. This CDR3 has 15 residues. Trimming took 2 bases from V and 0 from J, leaving 11 bases between them. Germline-derived CDR1 and CDR2 are MNHNS and SASEGT. CDR3 nucleotides: TGTGCCAGCAGTGAATCCCCGAAGAGCTCCTACGAGCAGTACTTC. Protein product: CASSESPKSSYEQYF.

The rearrangement joins TRBV6-1 to TRBJ1-2; 9 bases fit TRBD1. V was clipped by 3 bases and J by 9 bases; unmatched bases: 14. Per germline, CDR1 MNHNS and CDR2 SASEGT. The CDR3 length is 16 residues. The CDR3, as DNA: TGTGCCAGCAGTGACCCAACAGGGGGCGCGAAAAGAAGCTACACCTTC. Translated: CASSDPTGGAKRSYTF.

The J gene is TRBJ2-5, the V gene TRBV7-2; 9 positions match TRBD2. This CDR3 is 16 amino acids long. The trim removed 0 bases at V and 4 bases at J, leaving 6 bases unmatched. Germline-derived CDR1 and CDR2 are SGHTA and FQGNSA. The CDR3 DNA follows: TGTGCCAGCAGCTTAGCGGGACTAGCTAACGGAGAGACCCAGTACTTC. Translated: CASSLAGLANGETQYF.

The chain is built from TRBV5-1 and TRBJ2-7, with a weak D call TRBD1 (7 bases). The CDR3 sequence is 15 residues long. V was shortened by 1 base and J by 5 bases, with 16 bases between the two germline ends. Germline V CDR1 and CDR2: SGHRS, YFSETQ. This CDR3 is CASSLSQGGVHEQYF. CDR3 DNA: TGCGCCAGCAGCTTGAGCCAGGGGGGAGTACACGAGCAGTACTTC.

This clone has just one count. V gene TRBV28 combines with J gene TRBJ1-5; D might be TRBD1 (5 bases). The germline V gene encodes CDR1 MDHEN and CDR2 SYDVKM. This CDR3 is built from 15 residues. V was trimmed by 5 bases and J by 0 bases, leaving 11 bases between them. In DNA form, the CDR3 reads TGTGCCAGCAGTCATCAGGGTTATAGCAATCAGCCCCAGCATTTT. It is translated as CASSHQGYSNQPQHF.

This chain connects TRBV18 to TRBJ2-1; TRBD1 matches 12 bases. The CDR3 is 15 residues long. V lost 3 bases to trimming and J lost 5 bases; unmatched junction nucleotides: 2. Germline CDR1 reads KGHSH; CDR2 reads LQKENI. CDR3 DNA sequence: TGTGCCAGCTCACCCGGGACAGGGGGCCACAATGAGCAGTTCTTC. Its translation: CASSPGTGGHNEQFF.

This clone was picked up a small number of times. V and J are TRBV11-2 and TRBJ2-2; 8 nucleotides agree with TRBD1. The trim removed 5 bases at V and 6 bases at J, leaving 8 bases unmatched. The CDR3 is 15 residues long. From germline, CDR1 is SGHAT and CDR2 FQNNGV. The CDR3 DNA follows: TGTGCCAGCAGCCGTAGACAGGGGAATTCCGGGGAGCTGTTTTTT. Encoded protein: CASSRRQGNSGELFF.

The chain couples TRBV30 to TRBJ2-3; TRBD2 matches at 8 bases. J lost 3 bases, V lost 3 bases, and 11 bases had no gene match. The CDR3 extends over 16 amino acids. Germline V gene lookup returns CDR1 GTSNPN and CDR2 SVGIG (reference sequence). CDR3 amino acids: CAWRSGRAYYTDTQYF. The CDR3 region has the DNA TGTGCCTGGAGGTCCGGGAGGGCCTATTATACAGATACGCAGTATTTT.

The CDR3 reads CASSLRQGSSPLHF. The CDR3, as DNA: TGTGCCAGCAGTTTACGGCAGGGAAGTTCACCCCTCCACTTT. V and J are TRBV27 and TRBJ1-6; tentative D call: TRBD1 (5 bases). The length of the CDR3 is 14 residues. Germline V CDR1 and CDR2: MNHEY, SMNVEV (reference sequence). The V gene lost 2 bases and the J gene lost 9 bases, with 11 bases spanning the gap.

The gene calls are TRBV19 and TRBJ1-2; D unclear. In germline, CDR1 is LNHDA, CDR2 SQIVND (reference sequence). Trimming cost V 5 bases and J 1 base, with 8 bases left between them. The CDR3 totals 13 residues. The CDR3, as DNA: TGTGCCAGTAGTCAAGAGAGTAACTATGGCTACACCTTC. Its translation: CASSQESNYGYTF.

The chain is built from TRBV7-2 and TRBJ2-7; 7 bases map to TRBD1. The CDR3 runs to 14 residues. CDR1 and CDR2 from the germline V gene are SGHTA and FQGNSA. V dropped 5 bases and J dropped 2; count of bases not matched to a gene: 6. CDR3 in DNA: TGTGCCAGCAGCCAAGGGGGCCCGCCCTACGAGCAGTACTTC. Translation gives CASSQGGPPYEQYF.

The chain is built from TRBV2 and TRBJ1-5, with unresolved D. The V gene's germline CDR1 is SNHLY and CDR2 FYNNEI. Trimming removed 2 bases from V and 4 bases from J, with 12 bases in between. The CDR3 loop spans 15 amino acids. Written as DNA, the CDR3 is TGTGCCAGCAGTGAACGCAGGAACTTGAATCAGCCCCAGCATTTT. It encodes CASSERRNLNQPQHF. Full variable domain (rest looked up from reference TRBV2 and TRBJ1-5): EPEVTQTPSHQVTQMGQEVILRCVPISNHLYFYWYRQILGQKVEFLVSFYNNEISEKSEIFDDQFSVERPDGSNFTLKIRSTKLEDSAMYFCASSERRNLNQPQHFGDGTRLSIL.

The rearrangement uses TRBV7-9 and TRBJ1-6; D unclear. CDR1 SEHNR and CDR2 FQNEAQ come from the germline V gene (reference sequence). V lost 5 bases and J lost 13, with 12 bases in between. This CDR3 is built from 12 residues. The CDR3, as DNA: TGTGCCAGCAGCGTGGAGAGCTCGCCCCTCCACTTT. This translates into CASSVESSPLHF.

J is TRBJ2-2 and V is TRBV30; D gene uncertain. This CDR3 region has 15 residues. The V end was cut by 0 bases, the J end by 1 base, with 9 bases between. From germline, CDR1 is GTSNPN and CDR2 SVGIG (reference sequence). DNA for the CDR3: TGTGCCTGGAGTGTGGCAGACATGAACACCGGGGAGCTGTTTTTT. Translated, it gives CAWSVADMNTGELFF.

This sequence joins TRBV19 and TRBJ2-1; tentatively, D is TRBD1 (5 bases). V lost 8 bases and J lost 5, with 10 bases in between. The germline CDR1 and CDR2 sequences are LNHDA and SQIVND (reference sequence). The CDR3 sequence is 12 residues long. The CDR3 nucleotides read TGTGCCAGTTTGACAGCCAACAATGAGCAGTTCTTC. It translates to CASLTANNEQFF.

This clone has just one count. The chain employs TRBV27 and TRBJ2-2, with 8 bases aligning to TRBD2. The length of the CDR3 is 15 residues. Germline V gene sequence: CDR1 MNHEY, CDR2 SMNVEV (reference sequence). The V gene end was trimmed by 7 bases and the J gene end by 5 bases; junction bases not matched to a gene: 9. In DNA, the CDR3 is TGTGCCAGCACCCAAGGGGCTAGCGGGACCGGGGAGCTGTTTTTT. The encoded protein is CASTQGASGTGELFF.

The genes are TRBV12-5 and TRBJ1-1; TRBD1 matches at 8 bases. With V trimmed by 8 bases and J by 0 bases, 5 bases remained unmatched. CDR3 size: 14 residues. Germline lookup yields CDR1 LGHNT and CDR2 FRNRAP. DNA of the CDR3: TGTGCTAGTCAGCAGGGGGCAATGAACACTGAAGCTTTCTTT. Translating gives CASQQGAMNTEAFF.

This chain connects TRBV3-1 (or the pseudogene TRBV3-2) to TRBJ1-3; D is unclear. From germline, CDR1 is LGHDT and CDR2 YNNKEL (reference sequence). Trimming cost V 2 bases and J 5 bases, with 19 bases left between them. The CDR3 runs 17 residues. The CDR3 sequence: CASSQSPAEGIRNTIYF. The CDR3 DNA sequence: TGTGCCAGCAGCCAAAGCCCGGCGGAGGGCATTAGAAACACCATATATTTT.

The chain uses TRBV5-1 and TRBJ1-4, with TRBD1 matching over 7 bases. With V trimmed by 1 base and J by 2 bases, 2 bases remained unmatched. The CDR3 loop spans 15 amino acids. The germline V gene encodes CDR1 SGHRS and CDR2 YFSETQ. The CDR3 sequence is CASSLKQGTNEKLFF. The CDR3 DNA follows: TGCGCCAGCAGCTTGAAACAGGGGACTAATGAAAAACTGTTTTTT.

This chain links TRBV5-1 with TRBJ1-5; no clear D gene. Germline CDR1 is SGHRS and CDR2 is YFSETQ. This CDR3 has 14 residues. V gave up 4 bases and J gave up 6 bases, with 14 bases separating them. CDR3 protein: CASSGGGHGQPQHF. The CDR3 nucleotides read TGCGCCAGCAGCGGAGGAGGTCACGGTCAGCCCCAGCATTTT.

For the CDR3, the DNA is TGTGCCAGCAGTATGGTAGGGGACTATGGCTACACCTTC. This translates into CASSMVGDYGYTF. This chain links TRBV6-5 with TRBJ1-2, with a possible D match to TRBD1 (5 bases). This CDR3 is built from 13 residues. The germline V gene encodes CDR1 MNHEY and CDR2 SVGAGI. Trimming shortened V by 5 bases and J by 3 bases, and 10 bases separated the two germline ends.

This rearrangement joins TRBV19 to TRBJ2-7; TRBD1 matches 7 bases. In germline, CDR1 is LNHDA, CDR2 SQIVND (reference sequence). V was pared by 9 bases and J by 2 bases, with 7 bases of the junction left unmatched. CDR3 length: 13 residues. CDR3 sequence reads: CASRTGPTYEQYF. The CDR3 DNA sequence: TGTGCCAGCCGGACAGGTCCTACCTACGAGCAGTACTTC.

V is TRBV30 and J is TRBJ1-1, with D perhaps matching TRBD1 (6 bases). Germline lookup yields CDR1 GTSNPN and CDR2 SVGIG (reference sequence). V was shortened by 0 bases and J by 4 bases, with 9 bases between the two germline ends. This CDR3 has 13 residues. DNA of the CDR3: TGTGCCTGGAGTGTATTAGGGGGCACTGAAGCTTTCTTT. Translating it yields CAWSVLGGTEAFF.

V gene TRBV7-9 combines with J gene TRBJ1-1, with D tentatively TRBD1 (5 bases). Germline CDR1 SEHNR, CDR2 FQNEAQ (reference sequence). V was trimmed by 5 bases and J by 4 bases, leaving 14 bases between them. This CDR3 contains 14 residues. The CDR3 reads CASSPDSLSTEAFF. The CDR3 DNA reads as TGTGCCAGCAGCCCCGACAGCCTTAGCACTGAAGCTTTCTTT.

V gene TRBV11-3 combines with J gene TRBJ2-2; TRBD2 aligns across 14 bases. The CDR3 runs 16 residues. V lost 4 bases and J lost 8; bases outside the gene matches: 6. Germline lookup yields CDR1 SGHNT and CDR2 YENEEA. The CDR3: CASSSGLAGGAGELFF. The CDR3 nucleotides are TGTGCCAGCAGCTCAGGACTAGCGGGAGGAGCGGGGGAGCTGTTTTTT.